These T cell receptor beta chains were read from a single sample in a study of cytomegalovirus exposure and HLA in healthy donors. The repertoire was sequenced with immunoSEQ multiplex PCR; TCRdb's copy has only in-frame clones and lacks some. The sample lists about 140,000 clones, about 76% seen once, with approximately 3% in the top ten. Material: PBMCs. All receptors derive from a female donor in good health and CMV-seronegative. CDR3s include the opening cysteine and the closing phenylalanine or tryptophan.

>TRBJ1-3|TRBV7-8
CASSPQTGSSRNTIYF
>TRBJ2-7|TRBV6-1
CAGSGTGASYEQYF
>TRBJ1-1|TRBV2
CASSRTGLDTEAFF
>TRBJ2-3|TRBV5-1
CASSFSRGGTDTQYF
>TRBJ2-3|TRBV30
CAWSMSEQDTQYF
>TRBJ1-5|TRBV7-6
CASSRGSDQPQHF
>TRBJ2-2|TRBV30
CAWSGLIAGGPSTGELFF
>TRBJ1-2|TRBV10-3
CAISPHDRGGGYTF
>TRBJ1-2|TRBV7-2
CASSFSGGGHYGYTF
>TRBJ2-2|TRBV4-3
CASSPTRADTGELFF
>TRBJ1-4|TRBV5-6
CASSYTGYSRTNEKLFF
>TRBJ2-6|TRBV2
CASNGGWGSFGSGANVLTF
>TRBJ1-2|TRBV30
CAWWQGARYGYTF
>TRBJ1-6|TRBV11-2
CASSLVPVNSPLHF
>TRBJ1-4|TRBV2
CASKGLEEKLFF
>TRBJ2-2|TRBV7-2
CASSPRLAGGHGELFF
>TRBJ2-7|TRBV7-9
CASRQGQRVEQYF
>TRBJ1-4|TRBV6-1
CASSESFEKLFF
>TRBJ1-1|TRBV7-2
CASSLGGLNTEAFF
>TRBJ2-2|TRBV30
CAWSVGGGELFF
>TRBJ2-5|TRBV5-1
CASSWSGTGRETQYF
>TRBJ2-5|TRBV12-5
CASGLTGTGGKETQYF
>TRBJ2-5|TRBV5-4
CASSFRSVETQYF
>TRBJ2-7|TRBV12-1
CASSGDRGRVF
>TRBJ2-1|TRBV7-2
CASSLEAPSYNEQFF
>TRBJ2-5|TRBV9
CASSASWPGGQETQYF
>TRBJ2-4|TRBV2
CASSELALAKNIQYF